Shown below are 30 T cell receptor beta chains from a single sample sequenced in a study of T cell changes during pregnancy in multiple sclerosis. Sequencing was performed with immunoSEQ multiplex PCR; in TCRdb, only in-frame clones are kept and a portion is missing. The data show some 48,000 clones, around 96% seen once. The starting material was peripheral blood, obtained in the second trimester of pregnancy. Receptor source: a female donor with multiple sclerosis, enrolled in a pregnancy study.

V and J are TRBV2 and TRBJ2-2; 7 bases are shared with TRBD2. V shed 3 bases and J 3 bases; nucleotides not matched to a gene: 13. Germline V gene data show CDR1 as SNHLY and CDR2 as FYNNEI. The CDR3 is 18 amino acids. The CDR3, as DNA: TGTGCCAGCAGTGAGGTGTGGGACTACACCGATTACACCGGGGAGCTGTTTTTT. Translating it yields CASSEVWDYTDYTGELFF.

This sequence joins TRBV7-9 and TRBJ1-5, with unresolved D. V was cut by 5 bases and J by 0 bases, with 11 bases left in between. The length of the CDR3 is 15 residues. Per the germline V gene, CDR1 is SEHNR and CDR2 is FQNEAQ (reference sequence). The CDR3 region is CASSPTEISNQPQHF. The CDR3 DNA is TGTGCCAGCAGCCCCACAGAAATTAGCAATCAGCCCCAGCATTTT.

The genes are TRBV4-2 and TRBJ2-7, with D possibly TRBD2 on 6 matching bases. Per germline, CDR1 LGHNA and CDR2 YNFKEQ. V was clipped by 0 bases and J by 0 bases, with 15 bases between them. There are 17 residues in the CDR3. As DNA, the CDR3 is TGTGCCAGCAGCCAAGATCGGGGTAGCGGTAGCTCCTACGAGCAGTACTTC. It encodes CASSQDRGSGSSYEQYF.

This clone is a singleton in its sample. The rearrangement joins TRBV19 to TRBJ2-7; TRBD2 agrees at 7 bases. Germline-derived CDR1 and CDR2 are LNHDA and SQIVND (reference sequence). V lost 6 bases, J lost 3 bases, and 8 bases stayed unmatched. CDR3 length equals 14 residues. CDR3 protein: CASSLRAGVYEQYF. The CDR3 coding sequence is TGTGCCAGTAGCCTCCGGGCGGGGGTCTACGAGCAGTACTTC.

This chain uses TRBV25-1 with TRBJ2-7; possible D gene TRBD2, 5 bases. The CDR3 covers 14 residues. The V end lost 3 bases, the J end lost 3 bases, and 12 bases lay between the germline ends. Germline V gene lookup returns CDR1 MGHDK and CDR2 SYGVNS. The CDR3 sequence: CASSEEVFGYEQYF. CDR3 nucleotide sequence: TGTGCCAGCAGTGAGGAGGTGTTCGGCTACGAGCAGTACTTC.

The chain recombines TRBV27 with TRBJ2-7; possible D gene TRBD1, 6 bases. The CDR3 loop spans 14 amino acids. Per germline, CDR1 MNHEY and CDR2 SMNVEV (reference sequence). V was cut by 4 bases and J by 4 bases, with 14 bases left in between. CDR3 loop: CASSSAGQFYEQYF. In DNA, the CDR3 is TGTGCCAGCAGTTCCGCCGGACAGTTTTACGAGCAGTACTTC.

This chain links TRBV15 with TRBJ2-3; D is perhaps TRBD2 (5 bases). Germline V gene sequence: CDR1 LNHNV, CDR2 YYDKDF (reference sequence). V lost 0 bases to trimming and J lost 4 bases, with 23 bases between them. The CDR3 sequence is 19 residues long. DNA for the CDR3: TGTGCCACCAGCAGAGATAGGCGGGCGGGCGGAGGAGATGCAGATACGCAGTATTTT. Protein product: CATSRDRRAGGGDADTQYF.

V usage is TRBV2 and J usage is TRBJ1-2; D unresolved. The CDR3 covers 12 residues. V dropped 7 bases and J dropped 7 bases, with 13 bases sitting between them. Germline CDR1 reads SNHLY; CDR2 reads FYNNEI. CDR3 coding DNA: TGTGCCAGCACCGAGAGATCGCGTGGCTACACCTTC. The encoded protein is CASTERSRGYTF.

In the case of this clone: One end of the junction is discordant with germline, which a read error may explain. This chain uses TRBV7-9 with TRBJ2-5; D may be TRBD1 (6 bases). CDR3 length: 14 residues. Germline V lookup: CDR1 SEHNR, CDR2 FQNEAQ (reference sequence). The CDR3 nucleotides read TGTGCCAGCAGCTTTTCAGACCTATCGACAGGCCGGAACTTC. It codes for CASSFSDLSTGRNF.

The chain links TRBV5-4 to TRBJ2-1, with TRBD2 matching 11 bases. The CDR3 covers 17 residues. The germline V gene encodes CDR1 SGHNT and CDR2 YYREEE (reference sequence). Unmatched junction bases numbered 5, after V lost 2 bases and J lost 1 base. This chain's CDR3 is CASSFQTSGASYNEQFF. CDR3 bases: TGTGCCAGCAGCTTCCAGACTAGCGGGGCATCCTACAATGAGCAGTTCTTC.

The chain employs TRBV7-3 and TRBJ2-5; 12 bases fit TRBD1. This CDR3 has 16 residues. V was pared by 4 bases and J by 4 bases, with 7 bases of the junction left unmatched. Germline CDR1 reads SGHTA; CDR2 reads FQGTGA. The CDR3 here is CASSSSGTGGLETQYF. The CDR3 coding sequence is TGTGCCAGCAGCTCCTCCGGGACAGGGGGCTTAGAGACCCAGTACTTC.

V usage is TRBV5-4 and J usage is TRBJ2-1, with 11 bases aligning to TRBD1. CDR1 is SGHNT, CDR2 YYREEE, per germline (reference sequence). The CDR3 consists of 15 residues. J lost 7 bases, V lost 3 bases, and 6 bases had no gene match. The CDR3 sequence: CASSSGQGVGNEQFF. The CDR3 DNA follows: TGTGCCAGCAGCTCGGGACAGGGGGTAGGAAATGAGCAGTTCTTC. Drawing the rest from reference TRBV5-4 and TRBJ2-1, the complete variable domain is ETGVTQSPTHLIKTRGQQVTLRCSSQSGHNTVSWYQQALGQGPQFIFQYYREEENGRGNFPPRFSGLQFPNYSSELNVNALELDDSALYLCASSSGQGVGNEQFFGPGTRLTVL.

The chain carries TRBV4-2 and TRBJ2-5, with 8 positions matching TRBD2. The CDR3 contains 16 residues. V lost 1 base, J lost 2 bases, and 6 bases stayed unmatched. Germline loops: CDR1 LGHNA, CDR2 YNFKEQ. The CDR3 is CASSQGPAGVQETQYF. CDR3 sequence (DNA): TGTGCCAGCAGCCAAGGCCCAGCGGGGGTACAAGAGACCCAGTACTTC.

The chain joins TRBV11-2 to TRBJ1-1, with D possibly TRBD1 on 5 matching bases. The CDR3 is made up of 15 amino acids. The V gene lost 0 bases and the J gene lost 2 bases, with 10 bases spanning the gap. Germline V gene sequence: CDR1 SGHAT, CDR2 FQNNGV. The CDR3: CASSLDKGFNTEAFF. CDR3 bases: TGTGCCAGCAGCTTAGATAAGGGGTTCAACACTGAAGCTTTCTTT.

This rearrangement joins TRBV28 to TRBJ1-2, with 7 positions matching TRBD1. V was pared by 5 bases and J by 4 bases, with 16 bases of the junction left unmatched. The CDR3 is made up of 17 amino acids. The germline gives CDR1 MDHEN, CDR2 SYDVKM. The CDR3 loop reads CASSLDRAQGLGYGYTF. CDR3 in DNA: TGTGCCAGCAGTCTAGACAGGGCTCAGGGGTTGGGCTATGGCTACACCTTC.

The CDR3 spells CASSMTGGFEKLFF. The DNA for the CDR3 is TGTGCCAGCAGTATGACAGGGGGTTTTGAAAAACTGTTTTTT. This sequence joins TRBV27 and TRBJ1-4; 9 nucleotides agree with TRBD1. The CDR3 has 14 residues. CDR1 MNHEY and CDR2 SMNVEV come from the germline V gene (reference sequence). The V gene end was trimmed by 5 bases and the J gene end by 7 bases; junction bases not matched to a gene: 5.

This sequence joins TRBV9 and TRBJ2-3; 11 nucleotides line up with TRBD2. Germline assignment: CDR1 SGDLS and CDR2 YYNGEE. This CDR3 contains 16 residues. Trimming removed 4 bases from V and 2 bases from J; junction bases left unmatched: 6. CDR3 sequence reads: CASSTSSGRSTDTQYF. As DNA, the CDR3 is TGTGCCAGCAGCACATCTAGCGGGAGGTCCACAGATACGCAGTATTTT.

V and J are TRBV28 and TRBJ2-7, with D possibly TRBD2 on 5 matching bases. The V gene lost 4 bases and the J gene lost 4 bases, with 8 bases spanning the gap. Germline CDR1 MDHEN, CDR2 SYDVKM. The CDR3 sequence is 12 residues long. CDR3 region: CASSYGEYEQYF. CDR3 sequence (DNA): TGTGCCAGCAGTTACGGGGAATACGAGCAGTACTTC.

The rearrangement links TRBV7-9 to TRBJ2-7; no clear D gene. Germline V gene sequence: CDR1 SEHNR, CDR2 FQNEAQ (reference sequence). V was trimmed by 3 bases and J by 2 bases, leaving 14 bases between them. This CDR3 comprises 15 residues. CDR3 protein: CASSFYAAEAYEQYF. The CDR3 DNA reads TGTGCCAGCAGCTTTTACGCGGCAGAGGCCTACGAGCAGTACTTC.

Here the CDR3 reads CASSRSGTGSTNYTF. As DNA, the CDR3 is TGTGCCAGTAGTCGATCCGGGACAGGGAGTACTAACTACACCTTC. This chain joins TRBV19 and TRBJ1-2; TRBD1 matches 9 bases. CDR3 length: 15 residues. CDR1 is LNHDA and CDR2 is SQIVND in the germline V gene (reference sequence). The ends lost 5 bases at V and 10 bases at J; junction bases unmatched: 14.

The V call is TRBV11-2, the J call TRBJ2-2; 7 bases match TRBD2. The CDR3 length is 17 residues. Germline V gene data show CDR1 as SGHAT and CDR2 as FQNNGV. Trimming at V came to 0 bases and at J to 0 bases, leaving 4 bases not matched to a gene. For the CDR3, the DNA is TGTGCCAGCAGCTTAGATGGGCTAGCGGCGAACACCGGGGAGCTGTTTTTT. This encodes CASSLDGLAANTGELFF. Full variable domain (rest looked up from reference TRBV11-2 and TRBJ2-2): EAGVAQSPRYKIIEKRQSVAFWCNPISGHATLYWYQQILGQGPKLLIQFQNNGVVDDSQLPKDRFSAERLKGVDSTLKIQPAKLEDSAVYLCASSLDGLAANTGELFFGEGSRLTVL.

This clone was recorded only once. This chain uses TRBV7-3 with TRBJ2-7; TRBD2 matches at 9 bases. The CDR3 has 15 residues. After removal of 0 bases from V and 0 bases from J, the junction contained 0 bases not matched to a gene. Germline assignment: CDR1 SGHTA and CDR2 FQGTGA. CDR3 bases: TGTGCCAGCAGCTTAACGACTAGCGGCTCCTACGAGCAGTACTTC. It codes for CASSLTTSGSYEQYF.

The V and J genes are TRBV15 and TRBJ2-7, with 7 bases aligning to TRBD2. CDR3 length: 17 amino acids. V lost 1 base, J lost 2 bases, and 11 bases stayed unmatched. The V gene's germline CDR1 is LNHNV and CDR2 YYDKDF (reference sequence). CDR3 loop: CATSRGEGLQWAYEQYF. The CDR3 nucleotides are TGTGCCACCAGCAGAGGGGAGGGGCTTCAATGGGCCTACGAGCAGTACTTC.

V usage is TRBV5-1 and J usage is TRBJ2-1; TRBD2 agrees at 10 bases. The germline gives CDR1 SGHRS, CDR2 YFSETQ. J lost 7 bases, V lost 4 bases, and 8 bases had no gene match. CDR3 length: 15 residues. For the CDR3, the DNA is TGCGCCAGCAGCCCAGGAGCGACTAGCGGGAATGAGCAGTTCTTC. It translates to CASSPGATSGNEQFF.

The chain recombines TRBV7-2 with TRBJ1-1; D uncertain. The length of the CDR3 is 11 residues. The V gene lost 8 bases and the J gene lost 5 bases, with 9 bases spanning the gap. From germline, CDR1 is SGHTA and CDR2 FQGNSA. The CDR3 sequence: CASAQATEAFF. CDR3 nucleotides: TGTGCCAGCGCCCAGGCGACTGAAGCTTTCTTT.

Worth noting for this clone: Other DNA sequences of this sample code for an identical CDR3. J is TRBJ2-7 and V is TRBV6-1; 10 positions agree with TRBD1. V trimming: 3 bases; J trimming: 3 bases; junction bases outside the gene matches: 2. Germline CDR1 and CDR2: MNHNS and SASEGT. The CDR3 extends over 14 amino acids. CDR3 bases: TGTGCCAGCAGTGACCGGGACAGGGGCTACGAGCAGTACTTC. It yields the protein CASSDRDRGYEQYF.

This chain joins TRBV5-1 and TRBJ2-7; 7 nucleotides match TRBD2. The J segment lost 4 bases and the V segment lost 4 bases, leaving 8 bases of the junction unmatched. This CDR3 spans 14 amino acids. Germline V gives CDR1 SGHRS, CDR2 YFSETQ. CDR3 protein: CASSPQTSSYEQYF. DNA for the CDR3: TGCGCCAGCAGCCCTCAGACTAGCAGTTACGAGCAGTACTTC.

The chain uses TRBV4-1 and TRBJ1-1, with a weak D call TRBD1 (5 bases). The CDR3 consists of 13 residues. Trimming pared 0 bases from V and 12 bases from J, leaving 14 bases between. The germline CDR1 and CDR2 sequences are MGHRA and YSYEKL. CDR3 sequence: CASSQEGREETFF. The DNA for the CDR3 is TGCGCCAGCAGCCAAGAGGGCAGGGAGGAAACTTTCTTT.

The chain is built from TRBV21-1 and TRBJ2-5; the D call of TRBD1 is as the table states it, not checked on the DNA. TRBV21-1 is tagged as a pseudogene. CDR3 length: 16 amino acids. Here the CDR3 reads CASSKALYRGRETQYF. CDR3 DNA sequence: TGTGCCAGCAGCAAAGCGCTTTACAGGGGGCGAGAGACCCAGTACTTC.

V usage is TRBV20-1 and J usage is TRBJ2-7, with D perhaps matching TRBD2 (6 bases). V lost 3 bases and J lost 6, with 9 bases in between. CDR1 and CDR2 (germline): DFQATT, SNEGSKA (reference sequence). This CDR3 region has 11 residues. The CDR3 nucleotides are TGCAGTGCTAGGTGGGAGGTCGAGCAGTACTTC. This codes for CSARWEVEQYF.